Presented here are 8 T cell receptor beta chains from one specimen sequenced in a study of blood T cell repertoires in COVID-19. Sequencing used immunoSEQ multiplex PCR; TCRdb keeps in-frame clones, though not all of them. The table records 150,000 to 200,000 clones, about 83% of them present only once. Sequencing input: peripheral blood. Receptors were obtained from a person aged 65 to 85 with COVID-19, enrolled during active disease.

The table lists this clone with a count of one. The V call is TRBV7-2, the J call TRBJ2-3; D possibly corresponds to TRBD2 (5 bases). Trimming took 7 bases from V and 0 from J, leaving 14 bases between them. The CDR3 loop spans 15 amino acids. Germline values: CDR1 SGHTA, CDR2 FQGNSA. The CDR3 spells CASTLRGYSTDTQYF. The CDR3 DNA reads as TGTGCCAGCACGCTTCGGGGATACAGCACAGATACGCAGTATTTT. Full variable domain (remainder filled in from reference TRBV7-2 and TRBJ2-3): GAGVSQSPSNKVTEKGKDVELRCDPISGHTALYWYRQSLGQGLEFLIYFQGNSAPDKSGLPSDRFSAERTGGSVSTLTIQRTQQEDSAVYLCASTLRGYSTDTQYFGPGTRLTVL.

This chain joins TRBV15 and TRBJ2-5, with 8 bases identical to TRBD2. Trimming took 1 base from V and 4 from J; bases not matched to a gene: 8. This CDR3 is 16 amino acids long. The germline V gene encodes CDR1 LNHNV and CDR2 YYDKDF (reference sequence). CDR3 coding DNA: TGTGCCACCAGCAGAGGGGCCAGGGCGGGGGGAGAGACCCAGTACTTC. Protein sequence: CATSRGARAGGETQYF.

The chain couples TRBV6-4 to TRBJ1-3, with TRBD1 matching over 7 bases. CDR3 length: 18 residues. Germline trimming cut 0 bases from V and 2 bases from J; bases unmatched to any gene: 10. The germline CDR1 and CDR2 sequences are MRHNA and SNTAGT. CDR3 in DNA: TGTGCCAGCAGTGACTCGAGTCAACAGGGGAGCACTGGAAACACCATATATTTT. It encodes CASSDSSQQGSTGNTIYF.

The gene calls are TRBV7-6 and TRBJ1-2, with unresolved D. The germline gives CDR1 SGHVS, CDR2 FNYEAQ. This CDR3 has 17 amino acids. Between the trimmed V and J ends, which lost 1 base and 2 bases, there was a span of 17 bases. CDR3 loop: CASSLDLIGGKNYGYTF. CDR3 sequence (DNA): TGTGCCAGCAGCTTAGATCTCATAGGCGGCAAAAACTATGGCTACACCTTC.

CDR3 bases: TGTGCCTGGAGTGTAAACTGGCAGGGGAACACTGAAGCTTTCTTT. Its translation is CAWSVNWQGNTEAFF. The V gene is TRBV30, the J gene TRBJ1-1, with a tentative D call TRBD1 (5 bases). CDR3 size: 15 residues. The germline gives CDR1 GTSNPN, CDR2 SVGIG (reference sequence). The V end was cut by 0 bases, the J end by 1 base, with 12 bases between.

This clone has just a few counts. V and J are TRBV23-1 and TRBJ2-1; 7 nucleotides line up with TRBD2. TRBV23-1 is an ORF; its function is uncertain. V lost 1 base to trimming and J lost 9 bases; unmatched junction nucleotides: 15. This CDR3 region has 17 residues. The CDR3 nucleotides are TGCGCCAGCAGTCAATGCCCCGGGACTACTCTTGACAGTGAGCAGTTCTTC. Translation gives CASSQCPGTTLDSEQFF.

The chain links TRBV18 to TRBJ1-2; TRBD1 matches 8 bases. The germline V gene encodes CDR1 KGHSH and CDR2 LQKENI. There are 15 residues in the CDR3. With 5 bases clipped from V and 5 bases from J, the junction kept 10 bases outside the gene matches. The chain's CDR3 is CASSRQGANAYGYTF. CDR3 bases: TGTGCCAGCTCAAGGCAGGGGGCGAACGCTTATGGCTACACCTTC.

The CDR3 protein is CASSSRDRGHTDTQYF. For the CDR3, the DNA is TGTGCCAGCAGCTCGAGGGACAGGGGGCATACAGATACGCAGTATTTT. The chain employs TRBV5-4 and TRBJ2-3, with 12 nucleotides matching TRBD1. V gave up 3 bases and J gave up 3 bases; unmatched junction bases: 5. In germline, CDR1 is SGHNT, CDR2 YYREEE (reference sequence). This CDR3 has 16 amino acids.